This entry lists 5 T cell receptor beta chains sequenced from one sample in a study of OX40 agonist ivuxolimab in advanced cancers. Assay: immunoSEQ multiplex PCR; the TCRdb copy retains only in-frame clones and omits some. Among 75,000 to 90,000 clones, about 90% were seen once, and the ten largest hold roughly 1.1%. The input for sequencing was CD4+ or CD8+ T cells sorted from blood, taken in a trial of the OX40 agonist ivuxolimab. The receptors derive from an adult with an advanced solid tumor such as melanoma, head and neck, liver or kidney cancer.

V is TRBV9 and J is TRBJ2-2; 8 nucleotides agree with TRBD2. Looked up from germline, CDR1 is SGDLS and CDR2 is YYNGEE. V trimming: 2 bases; J trimming: 1 base; junction bases outside the gene matches: 4. The length of the CDR3 is 16 residues. The CDR3 is CASSVRAGGNTGELFF. CDR3 DNA sequence: TGTGCCAGCAGCGTTCGCGCGGGAGGGAACACCGGGGAGCTGTTTTTT.

The rearrangement joins TRBV28 to TRBJ2-4, with D uncertain. There are 14 residues in the CDR3. Germline V lookup: CDR1 MDHEN, CDR2 SYDVKM. V gave up 4 bases and J gave up 6 bases, with 13 bases separating them. The CDR3 nucleotides read TGTGCCAGCAGTTCTAGTCCCCTCGGAAACATTCAGTACTTC. It codes for CASSSSPLGNIQYF.

This clone turned up a few times. The genes are TRBV6-5 and TRBJ1-2; TRBD1 might be the D (6 bases). Germline assignment: CDR1 MNHEY and CDR2 SVGAGI. The V end lost 0 bases, the J end lost 5 bases, and 13 bases lay between the germline ends. The CDR3 runs to 15 residues. CDR3 DNA: TGTGCCAGCAGTTACTCGAGTCAGGGGAAATATGGCTACACCTTC. Its protein is CASSYSSQGKYGYTF.

The chain uses TRBV15 and TRBJ1-2; no clear D. CDR1 and CDR2 from the germline V gene are LNHNV and YYDKDF (reference sequence). V was trimmed by 1 base and J by 7 bases, leaving 4 bases between them. This CDR3 is built from 11 residues. The DNA of the CDR3 is TGTGCCACCAGCAGAGGGCCTGGCTACACCTTC. This encodes CATSRGPGYTF.

The V gene is TRBV10-3, the J gene TRBJ2-1; a possible D gene is TRBD2 (7 bases). The length of the CDR3 is 16 residues. CDR1 and CDR2 (germline): ENHRY, SYGVKD. V lost 6 bases, J lost 0 bases, and 15 bases lay in between. CDR3 DNA sequence: TGTGCCATCAGGGCCGGGGGGCAAAGCTCCTACAATGAGCAGTTCTTC. This encodes CAIRAGGQSSYNEQFF.